Below, 3 T cell receptor beta chains from the same sample are listed, as sequenced in a study of glioma-infiltrating T cells after dendritic cell vaccination. Repertoires were generated with immunoSEQ multiplex PCR, while TCRdb's copy carries only in-frame clones and drops some. Here the sample spans tens of thousands of clones, approximately 80% being singletons. The sample here was blood, taken before dendritic cell vaccination. These receptors were taken from a human donor with glioblastoma.

The chain uses TRBV28 and TRBJ1-2; a weak D match, TRBD1 (6 bases). The CDR3 runs 17 residues. V was clipped by 6 bases and J by 2 bases, with 22 bases between them. Germline V gene sequence: CDR1 MDHEN, CDR2 SYDVKM. The CDR3 loop reads CASSSAGGQGENYGYTF. The CDR3 nucleotides are TGTGCCAGCAGCTCCGCCGGGGGGCAAGGAGAGAACTATGGCTACACCTTC.

CDR3 sequence reads: CALRSTDTQYF. For the CDR3, the DNA is TGTGCCCTCCGGTCCACAGATACGCAGTATTTT. J is TRBJ2-3 and V is TRBV2; the D is unclear. Germline V CDR1 and CDR2: SNHLY, FYNNEI. Between the trimmed V and J ends, which lost 11 bases and 2 bases, there was a span of 8 bases. CDR3 length: 11 residues.

The gene calls are TRBV19 and TRBJ1-2, with D possibly matching TRBD1 (6 bases). The CDR3 loop spans 14 amino acids. Per the germline V gene, CDR1 is LNHDA and CDR2 is SQIVND (reference sequence). Between the trimmed V and J ends, which lost 1 base and 6 bases, there was a span of 12 bases. CDR3 protein: CASSIVGGRDGYTF. CDR3 in DNA: TGTGCCAGTAGTATAGTAGGGGGTCGTGATGGCTACACCTTC.